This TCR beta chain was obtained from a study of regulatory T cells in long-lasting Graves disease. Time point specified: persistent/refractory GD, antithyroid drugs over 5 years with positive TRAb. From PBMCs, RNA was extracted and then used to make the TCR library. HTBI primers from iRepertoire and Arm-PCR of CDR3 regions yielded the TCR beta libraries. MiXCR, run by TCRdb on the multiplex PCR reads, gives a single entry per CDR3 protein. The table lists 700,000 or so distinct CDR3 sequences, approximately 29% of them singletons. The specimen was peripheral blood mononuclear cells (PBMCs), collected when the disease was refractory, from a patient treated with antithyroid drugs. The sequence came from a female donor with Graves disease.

In DNA, the CDR3 is TGTGCCAGCCGCCGGACAGGGGGCGATGCCAAAAACATTCAGTACTTC. Protein sequence: CASRRTGGDAKNIQYF. The chain combines TRBV19 with TRBJ2-4, with 11 bases that match TRBD1. CDR1 and CDR2 (germline): LNHDA, SQIVND (reference sequence). The CDR3 runs 16 residues. V trimming: 9 bases; J trimming: 1 base; junction bases outside the gene matches: 8.